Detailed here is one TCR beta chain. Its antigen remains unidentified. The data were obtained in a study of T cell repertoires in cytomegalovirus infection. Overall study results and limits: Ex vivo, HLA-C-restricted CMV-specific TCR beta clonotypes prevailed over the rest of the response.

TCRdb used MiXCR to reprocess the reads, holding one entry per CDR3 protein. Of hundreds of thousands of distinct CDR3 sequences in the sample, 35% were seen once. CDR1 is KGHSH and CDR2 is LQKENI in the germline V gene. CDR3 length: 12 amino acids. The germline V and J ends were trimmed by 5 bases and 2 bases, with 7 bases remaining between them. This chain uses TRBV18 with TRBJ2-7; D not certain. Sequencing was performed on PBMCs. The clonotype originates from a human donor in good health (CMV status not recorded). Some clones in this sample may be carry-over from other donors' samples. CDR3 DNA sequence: TGTGCCAGCTCATCTGAAGCCTACGAGCAGTACTTC. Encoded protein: CASSSEAYEQYF. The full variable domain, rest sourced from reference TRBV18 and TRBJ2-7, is NAGVMQNPRHLVRRRGQEARLRCSPMKGHSHVYWYRQLPEEGLKFMVYLQKENIIDESGMPKERFSAEFPKEGPSILRIQQVVRGDSAAYFCASSSEAYEQYFGPGTRLTVT.